Following are 28 T cell receptor beta chains from one sample sequenced in a study of shared clonotypes between healthy human individuals. Libraries were prepared by immunoSEQ multiplex PCR; TCRdb keeps only in-frame clonotypes and omits some of them. The sample gives about 490,000 clones, 76% of which show up once; 10% to 15% is in the top ten. The sample was PBMCs. The receptors were sampled from a woman aged 40 to 50 in good health. Some clones in this sample may be carry-over from other donors' samples.

V usage is TRBV25-1 and J usage is TRBJ1-2, with 10 bases fitting TRBD1. The CDR3 covers 15 residues. V shed 3 bases, J shed 8 bases, and the junction held 9 bases outside the gene matches. Germline V gene sequence: CDR1 MGHDK, CDR2 SYGVNS. The CDR3 here is CASSDSGTGDGGYTF. CDR3 bases: TGTGCCAGCAGTGACTCCGGGACAGGGGACGGGGGCTACACCTTC.

This sequence joins TRBV7-3 and TRBJ1-2; the D is unclear. Germline V gene sequence: CDR1 SGHTA, CDR2 FQGTGA. This CDR3 is built from 13 residues. V was cut by 2 bases and J by 3 bases, with 7 bases left in between. CDR3 sequence (DNA): TGTGCCAGCAGCTTAGGCAGCCACTATGGCTACACCTTC. It translates to CASSLGSHYGYTF.

This clone was seen just once. The rearrangement joins TRBV28 to TRBJ2-1; the D gene is possibly TRBD2 (5 bases). This CDR3 region has 18 residues. The V end was cut by 2 bases, the J end by 0 bases, with 17 bases between. CDR1 is MDHEN and CDR2 is SYDVKM in the germline V gene. The CDR3 here is CASSLEGAAPSSYNEQFF. The CDR3 DNA is TGTGCCAGCAGTTTAGAGGGAGCAGCGCCCAGCTCCTACAATGAGCAGTTCTTC.

The chain couples TRBV28 to TRBJ2-7; 15 nucleotides agree with TRBD2. Germline CDR1 and CDR2: MDHEN and SYDVKM. The CDR3 consists of 14 residues. V shed 6 bases and J 6 bases; nucleotides not matched to a gene: 3. CDR3 in amino acids: CASRAGLAGGEQYF. The CDR3 bases are TGTGCCAGCAGGGCGGGACTAGCGGGAGGCGAGCAGTACTTC.

The chain is built from TRBV6-1 and TRBJ1-5; D may be TRBD1 (6 bases). The length of the CDR3 is 17 residues. CDR1 is MNHNS, CDR2 SASEGT, per germline. Between the trimmed V and J ends, which lost 2 bases and 0 bases, there was a span of 14 bases. The CDR3 here is CASSERPTGLSNQPQHF. The CDR3 DNA reads TGTGCCAGCAGTGAACGACCCACAGGGCTTAGCAATCAGCCCCAGCATTTT.

The table lists this clone with a few counts. The rearrangement joins TRBV28 to TRBJ2-5, with D maybe TRBD2 (6 bases). Germline V CDR1 and CDR2: MDHEN, SYDVKM. The CDR3 consists of 15 residues. Trimming cost V 3 bases and J 5 bases, with 16 bases left between them. This CDR3 is CASSFPGSRGETQYF. The CDR3 bases are TGTGCCAGCAGTTTTCCCGGGAGTCGTGGGGAGACCCAGTACTTC.

On this clone: The sample holds other DNA sequences that translate to the same CDR3. The chain couples TRBV5-1 to TRBJ1-4, with TRBD1 as a possible D gene (6 bases). The CDR3 is 14 residues long. CDR1 SGHRS and CDR2 YFSETQ come from the germline V gene. The V end was cut by 0 bases, the J end by 8 bases, with 11 bases between. CDR3 loop: CASSLGQGSEKLFF. The CDR3 coding sequence is TGCGCCAGCAGCTTGGGGCAGGGGTCGGAAAAACTGTTTTTT.

To note about this clone: A single base is all that separates this from a far larger clone, so a read error is likely. This chain uses TRBV14 with TRBJ1-4; a possible D gene is TRBD1 (5 bases). The CDR3 contains 13 residues. Germline CDR1 is SGHDN and CDR2 is FVKESK. Trimming cost V 5 bases and J 4 bases, with 8 bases left between them. CDR3 nucleotide sequence: TGTGCCAGCAGCAGGGGCAATAATGAAAAACTGTTTTTT. It translates to CASSRGNNEKLFF.

This clone is classed as medium-sized. This sequence joins TRBV19 and TRBJ1-5; 7 nucleotides match TRBD1. Per germline, CDR1 LNHDA and CDR2 SQIVND (reference sequence). The trim removed 4 bases at V and 2 bases at J, leaving 11 bases unmatched. The length of the CDR3 is 17 residues. The CDR3 loop reads CASSKGWTGWGNQPQHF. Written as DNA, the CDR3 is TGTGCCAGTAGTAAAGGGTGGACAGGATGGGGCAATCAGCCCCAGCATTTT.

This chain joins TRBV30 and TRBJ2-3; 8 positions agree with TRBD2. With V trimmed by 2 bases and J by 1 base, 5 bases remained unmatched. The germline gives CDR1 GTSNPN, CDR2 SVGIG (reference sequence). This CDR3 region has 15 residues. The chain's CDR3 is CAWSRAGAGTDTQYF. The DNA for the CDR3 is TGTGCCTGGAGTAGAGCGGGAGCCGGCACAGATACGCAGTATTTT.

CDR3 protein: CASSPLPLGSNQPQHF. The CDR3, as DNA: TGTGCCAGCAGTCCACTACCCTTGGGCAGCAATCAGCCCCAGCATTTT. The chain joins TRBV27 to TRBJ1-5; no clear D. This CDR3 contains 16 residues. Germline CDR1 is MNHEY and CDR2 is SMNVEV (reference sequence). Trimming took off 5 bases at V and 1 base at J, with 15 bases between the two ends.

The chain combines TRBV9 with TRBJ2-7; D call uncertain. Trimming took 0 bases from V and 5 from J, leaving 15 bases between them. Germline values: CDR1 SGDLS, CDR2 YYNGEE. This CDR3 is 15 amino acids long. The CDR3 is CASSVGSAVADEQYF. DNA of the CDR3: TGTGCCAGCAGCGTAGGGTCCGCCGTGGCCGACGAGCAGTACTTC.

In the case of this clone: With only one base between it and a far larger clone, this is likely a read error. The same CDR3 is also encoded by other DNA sequences in this sample. V gene TRBV19 combines with J gene TRBJ2-5; 8 bases line up with TRBD2. CDR3 length: 15 amino acids. Germline V lookup: CDR1 LNHDA, CDR2 SQIVND (reference sequence). CDR3 nucleotide sequence: TGCGCCAGTAGAGGGGTCGGGAGGGCCCAAGAGACCCAGTACTTC. Translation: CASRGVGRAQETQYF.

The chain joins TRBV10-3 to TRBJ2-2; TRBD2 might be the D (5 bases). The CDR3 covers 15 residues. The V end was cut by 9 bases, the J end by 2 bases, with 16 bases between. Germline CDR1 is ENHRY and CDR2 is SYGVKD. The CDR3 here is CAIGKAEPNTGELFF. The CDR3, as DNA: TGTGCCATTGGGAAAGCGGAGCCCAACACCGGGGAGCTGTTTTTT.

In DNA, the CDR3 is TGTGCCAGCAGCTTTGCTGAAAATCAGCCCCAGCATTTT. Its protein is CASSFAENQPQHF. The chain recombines TRBV7-3 with TRBJ1-5; D remains ambiguous. V shed 3 bases and J shed 4 bases, with 7 bases lying between them. CDR3 length: 13 amino acids. Germline V CDR1 and CDR2: SGHTA, FQGTGA.

CDR3: CASRERWADTQYF. The CDR3 DNA is TGTGCCAGCAGAGAAAGGTGGGCAGATACGCAGTATTTT. V and J are TRBV28 and TRBJ2-3; D gene unclear. Germline loops: CDR1 MDHEN, CDR2 SYDVKM. Trimming took off 6 bases at V and 4 bases at J, with 11 bases between the two ends. CDR3 length: 13 amino acids.

V is TRBV5-1 and J is TRBJ2-7; 13 nucleotides align to TRBD2. The germline CDR1 and CDR2 sequences are SGHRS and YFSETQ. The V and J ends lost 0 bases and 6 bases, in that order; junction bases with no gene match: 3. There are 15 residues in the CDR3. For the CDR3, the DNA is TGCGCCAGCAGCTTGGGGGGACTAGCGGGAAGCGAGCAGTACTTC. Translated, it gives CASSLGGLAGSEQYF.

This clone was seen just once. V and J are TRBV10-2 and TRBJ2-2, with 7 bases aligning to TRBD2. J gave up 5 bases and V 2 bases, and 2 bases lay outside the gene matches. Germline CDR1 and CDR2: WSHSY and SAAADI. CDR3 length: 14 amino acids. CDR3 bases: TGCGCCAGCAGTGAGGGACTAGATACCGGGGAGCTGTTTTTT. Its translation is CASSEGLDTGELFF.

The chain carries TRBV6-6 and TRBJ2-2; D possibly corresponds to TRBD2 (5 bases). This CDR3 is 14 amino acids long. CDR1 and CDR2 (germline): MNHNY, SVGAGI (reference sequence). Trimming removed 3 bases from V and 8 bases from J, with 13 bases in between. CDR3 bases: TGTGCCAGCAGTTATTACCAGGAGGTGGGGGAGCTGTTTTTT. Amino acids: CASSYYQEVGELFF.

This clone was seen at least ten times. The J gene is TRBJ2-5, the V gene TRBV4-1; a weak D match, TRBD2 (7 bases). V gave up 0 bases and J gave up 5 bases, with 10 bases separating them. The CDR3 runs 14 residues. The V gene's germline CDR1 is MGHRA and CDR2 YSYEKL. This chain's CDR3 is CASSQDGGAETQYF. Here the CDR3 DNA reads TGCGCCAGCAGCCAAGATGGGGGGGCGGAGACCCAGTACTTC.

The count of this clone is one. A read error may explain this, as a much larger clone is one base away. The sample contains more than one DNA sequence encoding this CDR3. The rearrangement joins TRBV7-2 to TRBJ2-7; 10 bases are a match to TRBD1. CDR1 is SGHTA, CDR2 FQGNSA, per germline. This CDR3 has 15 amino acids. CDR3 amino acids: CASSFQGQGYYEQYF. The CDR3 DNA is TGTGCCAGTAGCTTTCAGGGACAGGGGTACTACGAGCAGTACTTC.

This clone was found once. V gene TRBV7-3 combines with J gene TRBJ2-1; D gene ambiguous. Germline CDR1 and CDR2: SGHTA and FQGTGA. This CDR3 is built from 13 residues. Trimming took off 1 base at V and 9 bases at J, with 10 bases between the two ends. CDR3 region: CASSLRANLEQFF. The CDR3, as DNA: TGTGCCAGCAGCTTAAGGGCTAATCTTGAGCAGTTCTTC.

The chain uses TRBV5-1 and TRBJ2-5, with 7 positions matching TRBD2. The CDR3 runs 15 residues. The V and J ends lost 1 base and 4 bases, in that order; junction bases with no gene match: 7. The germline gives CDR1 SGHRS, CDR2 YFSETQ. CDR3 bases: TGCGCCAGCAGCTTGAGTGACGGCGGGAGAGAGACCCAGTACTTC. Its translation is CASSLSDGGRETQYF.

This clone was recorded once. V and J are TRBV10-3 and TRBJ2-1, with D perhaps TRBD1 or TRBD2 (6 bases each). The CDR3 covers 14 residues. V lost 4 bases and J 1 base, leaving 8 bases between the germline ends. From germline, CDR1 is ENHRY and CDR2 SYGVKD. The CDR3 sequence: CAISVGGSYNEQFF. The CDR3 bases are TGTGCCATCAGTGTAGGGGGGTCCTACAATGAGCAGTTCTTC.

The chain combines TRBV28 with TRBJ1-2; D is ambiguous. V was trimmed by 6 bases and J by 5 bases, leaving 7 bases between them. From germline, CDR1 is MDHEN and CDR2 SYDVKM. There are 11 residues in the CDR3. CDR3 sequence (DNA): TGTGCCAGCAGCCCACAGTATGGCTACACCTTC. The encoded protein is CASSPQYGYTF.

Worth noting for this clone: This CDR3 is also generated by other DNA sequences in the sample. The CDR3 reads CASSRDRNTGELFF. CDR3 nucleotides: TGTGCCAGCTCCCGGGACAGGAACACCGGGGAGCTGTTTTTT. The gene calls are TRBV2 and TRBJ2-2; 7 positions agree with TRBD1. Germline V gene data show CDR1 as SNHLY and CDR2 as FYNNEI. The CDR3 has 14 residues. V trimming: 8 bases; J trimming: 1 base; junction bases outside the gene matches: 4.

This rearrangement joins TRBV9 to TRBJ2-7, with D tentatively TRBD1 (6 bases). Trimming removed 0 bases at V and 3 bases at J, with 16 bases between. CDR3 length equals 16 residues. Germline loops: CDR1 SGDLS, CDR2 YYNGEE. CDR3 amino acids: CASSVGFAGAIYEQYF. CDR3 in DNA: TGTGCCAGCAGCGTAGGGTTTGCAGGGGCGATCTACGAGCAGTACTTC.

This chain links TRBV2 with TRBJ2-3, with D unresolved. The germline gives CDR1 SNHLY, CDR2 FYNNEI. The ends were cut back, 7 bases at V and 0 bases at J, with 11 bases in the middle. CDR3 length equals 14 residues. As DNA, the CDR3 is TGTGCCAGCAAGTGGATGGGTAGCACAGATACGCAGTATTTT. It yields the protein CASKWMGSTDTQYF.